This T cell receptor (beta chain) was found in a study of Graves' ophthalmopathy and Graves' hyperthyroidism. The TCR beta CDR3 regions underwent amplification from RNA transcripts. First-round RT-PCR employed HTBI primers, with a second-round multiplex PCR after it. TCRdb itself ran the multiplex PCR reads through MiXCR, one entry per CDR3 protein. The sample holds roughly 400,000 distinct CDR3 sequences; 17% are singletons and the top ten take roughly 2.6%. The CDR3 is made up of 13 amino acids. Germline-derived CDR1 and CDR2 are MNHEY and SVGEGT. V lost 4 bases, J lost 4 bases, and 8 bases lay in between. General study results and limits: The blood repertoire also included most expanded thyroid clonotypes above 0.001 frequency.

With regard to this clonotype: Its antigen is unknown.

The specimen sequenced was peripheral blood. This receptor was identified in an adult woman with stable Graves' hyperthyroidism. The chain couples TRBV6-2 or TRBV6-3 to TRBJ1-5; D not certain. CDR3 residues: CASSWADNQPQHF. DNA of the CDR3: TGTGCCAGCAGTTGGGCGGATAATCAGCCCCAGCATTTT.